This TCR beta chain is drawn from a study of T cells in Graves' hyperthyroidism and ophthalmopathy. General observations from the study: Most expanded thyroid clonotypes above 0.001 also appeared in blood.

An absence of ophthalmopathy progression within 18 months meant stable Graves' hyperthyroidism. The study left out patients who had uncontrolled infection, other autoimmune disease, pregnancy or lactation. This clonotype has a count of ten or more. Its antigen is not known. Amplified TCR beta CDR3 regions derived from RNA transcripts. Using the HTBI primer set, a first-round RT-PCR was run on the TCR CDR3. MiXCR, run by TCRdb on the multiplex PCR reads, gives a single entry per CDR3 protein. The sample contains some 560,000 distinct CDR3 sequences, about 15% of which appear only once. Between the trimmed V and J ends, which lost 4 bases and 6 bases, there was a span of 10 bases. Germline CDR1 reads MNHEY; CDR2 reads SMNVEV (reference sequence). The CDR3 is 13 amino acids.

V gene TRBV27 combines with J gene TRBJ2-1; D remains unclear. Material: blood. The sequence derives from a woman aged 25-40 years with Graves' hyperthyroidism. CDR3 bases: TGTGCCAGCAGTTCCTCTCCAGGCAATGAGCAGTTCTTC. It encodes CASSSSPGNEQFF.